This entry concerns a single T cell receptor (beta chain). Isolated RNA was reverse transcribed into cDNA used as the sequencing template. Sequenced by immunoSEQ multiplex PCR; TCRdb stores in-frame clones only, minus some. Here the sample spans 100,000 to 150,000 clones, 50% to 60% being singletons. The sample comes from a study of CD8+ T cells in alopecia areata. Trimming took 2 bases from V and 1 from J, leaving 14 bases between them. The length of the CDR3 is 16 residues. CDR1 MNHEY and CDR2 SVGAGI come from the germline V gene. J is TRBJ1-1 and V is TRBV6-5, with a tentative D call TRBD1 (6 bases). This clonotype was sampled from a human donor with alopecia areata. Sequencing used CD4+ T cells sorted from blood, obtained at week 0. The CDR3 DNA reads TGTGCCAGCAGTTACCCGCGGGAGGGGGGGAACACTGAAGCTTTCTTT. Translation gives CASSYPREGGNTEAFF.